This TCR beta chain originates from a study of cytomegalovirus exposure and HLA in healthy donors. Study observations and caveats: The investigators catalogued under 200 TCR beta chains as cytomegalovirus-associated.

Turning to this clone: Its antigen is unidentified.

V was shortened by 2 bases and J by 5 bases, with 18 bases between the two germline ends. The CDR3 runs 17 residues. Germline-derived CDR1 and CDR2 are MGHRA and YSYEKL. The PCR contained 60 Vbeta and 13 Jbeta primers. Sequencing used immunoSEQ multiplex PCR; TCRdb keeps in-frame clones, though not all of them. The repertoire holds fewer than 80,000 clones, with over 60% as singletons. All donors participated as healthy donors of bone marrow. The origin of this receptor is a woman in her 30s in good health and CMV-seronegative. The rearrangement links TRBV4-1 to TRBJ2-2; possible D gene TRBD2, 7 bases. Specimen: PBMCs. The CDR3: CASSQQGGAYITGELFF. CDR3 DNA sequence: TGCGCCAGCAGCCAACAAGGGGGGGCCTATATTACCGGGGAGCTGTTTTTT.